What follows is one T cell receptor (beta chain) and its context. TCRdb used MiXCR to reprocess the PCR reads, holding one entry per CDR3 protein. The sample contains about 98,000 distinct CDR3 sequences, about 35% of which appear only once. This sample was taken from a study of molecular identifiers for immune sequencing clone quantification. Naive CD8 libraries used about 19,000 to 1,000,000 sorted cells and 10%, 30% or 50% RNA. CD8+CD4-CCR7+CD45RA+ cells were sorted as naive CD8 T cells. Germline CDR1 reads MNHEY; CDR2 reads SMNVEV (reference sequence). V dropped 6 bases and J dropped 5; count of bases not matched to a gene: 10. The CDR3 sequence is 16 residues long.

Sequenced: naive CD8+ T cells from blood, with Jurkat cell RNA spiked in. Subset here: FACS-sorted CD8+CD4-CCR7+CD45RA+ naive T cells. V and J are TRBV27 and TRBJ2-1, with 10 positions matching TRBD2. The sequence was obtained from a human donor in good health. Some libraries in this study had Jurkat cell RNA spiked in. The CDR3 region has the DNA TGTGCCAGCAGATTAACTAGCGGGGCCCCCAACAATGAGCAGTTCTTC. Protein product: CASRLTSGAPNNEQFF.